This T cell receptor (beta chain) derives from a study of post-analysis software for immune sequencing data. Built from TCR beta cDNA, the libraries had unique molecular identifiers in them. TCRdb passed the PCR reads through MiXCR, listing each CDR3 protein once. Of approximately 250,000 distinct CDR3 sequences listed, 35% to 40% were seen once; the top ten hold around 4.7%. Study outcomes and limitations: When patients were compared with controls, a handful of TRBV segments were more frequent, TRBV5-6, TRBV5-1 and TRBV20-1 among them.

A word on this clonotype: Its antigen is not known. A read error may explain this, as a much larger clone is one base away.

The CDR3 consists of 14 residues. From germline, CDR1 is MNHEY and CDR2 SVGAGI. Trimming removed 8 bases at V and 5 bases at J, with 18 bases between. This receptor was identified in a girl aged 5 to 17 with multiple sclerosis. This sequence joins TRBV6-5 and TRBJ1-1; the D is unclear. Sequenced material: blood. The chain's CDR3 is CASCATGGRTEAFF. In DNA, the CDR3 is TGTGCCAGCTGTGCTACGGGAGGGAGGACTGAAGCTTTCTTT.